The T cell receptor beta chain under discussion was sequenced for a study of shared clonotypes between healthy human individuals. Study outcomes and limitations: All-four-donor shared clonotypes had higher generation probabilities than non-shared clonotypes did. Between a handful of donors, naive CD4 clonotypes were shared at a level of about 5%.

About this clone: Its target is unknown.

Germline-derived CDR1 and CDR2 are SGHRS and YFSETQ. The CDR3 runs 15 residues. The V segment lost 4 bases and the J segment 0 bases; nucleotides outside the gene matches: 6. Repertoires were generated with immunoSEQ multiplex PCR, while TCRdb's copy carries only in-frame clones and drops some. Altogether some 1,100,000 clones are present, more than 75% being singletons, with the ten largest covering under 0.65%. The TCR was taken from a man in his late teens or twenties in good health. Some clones in this sample may be carry-over from other donors' samples. This chain joins TRBV5-1 and TRBJ1-1; TRBD1 matches 7 bases. Source material: memory CD4+ T cells from PBMCs. Subset indicated: CD45RA-negative fraction. The CDR3 loop is CASSARDRMNTEAFF. The CDR3 region has the DNA TGCGCCAGCAGCGCCCGGGACAGAATGAACACTGAAGCTTTCTTT.